Given below is one TCR beta chain in context. The authors ran the immunoSEQ assay, v3.0, at survey level. Clones were read by immunoSEQ multiplex PCR, and TCRdb kept only the in-frame ones, dropping some. Here the sample spans about 30,000 clones, roughly 73% being singletons. This CDR3 contains 16 residues. Germline lookup yields CDR1 MDHEN and CDR2 SYDVKM. V shed 6 bases and J shed 5 bases, with 20 bases lying between them. This specimen comes from a study of long-term antiretroviral therapy in people with HIV. The J gene is TRBJ2-4, the V gene TRBV28, with D perhaps assigned TRBD1 or TRBD2 (6 bases each). The clonotype comes from a man younger than 30 with HIV. The input for sequencing was unsorted PBMCs, taken 1.5 years before starting antiretroviral therapy. Here the CDR3 reads CASSSSGAVLENIQYF. CDR3 coding DNA: TGTGCCAGCAGCTCGTCGGGGGCTGTGCTAGAAAACATTCAGTACTTC.